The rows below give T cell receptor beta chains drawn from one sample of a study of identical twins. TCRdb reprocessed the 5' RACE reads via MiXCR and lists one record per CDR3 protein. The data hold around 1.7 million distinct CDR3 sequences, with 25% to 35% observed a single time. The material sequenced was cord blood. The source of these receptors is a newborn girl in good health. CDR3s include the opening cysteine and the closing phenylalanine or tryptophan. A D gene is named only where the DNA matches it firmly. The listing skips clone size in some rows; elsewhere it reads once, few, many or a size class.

CASSGWEQINSPLHF,TGTGCCAGCAGTGGTTGGGAACAGATTAATTCACCCCTCCACTTT,TRBJ1-6,.,TRBV2,few
CASSLEQGMVGYTF,TGCGCCAGCAGCTTGGAACAGGGAATGGTCGGCTACACCTTC,TRBJ1-2,.,TRBV5-1,.
CASSPTRNEQYF,TGTGCCAGCAGTCCGACTAGAAACGAGCAGTACTTC,TRBJ2-7,.,TRBV6-6,few
CASSLEMAAGKLFF,TGCGCCAGCAGCTTGGAGATGGCAGCCGGAAAACTGTTTTTT,TRBJ1-4,.,TRBV5-1,.
CASSQTPTSGTTYNEQFF,TGCGCCAGCAGCCAAACTCCGACTAGCGGGACAACCTACAATGAGCAGTTCTTC,TRBJ2-1,TRBD2,TRBV4-1,few
CAPFVRGKAFF,TGTGCCCCTTTTGTGAGGGGAAAAGCTTTCTTT,TRBJ1-1,.,TRBV10-3,few
CASSLLAGVSEQYF,TGTGCCAGCAGTTTATTGGCGGGAGTCAGCGAGCAGTACTTC,TRBJ2-7,TRBD2,TRBV28,many
CASSGDSGSYEQYF,TGTGCCAGCAGTGGGGACAGTGGGTCTTACGAGCAGTACTTC,TRBJ2-7,TRBD1,TRBV25-1,.
CASSVEAGGAKNIQYF,TGTGCCAGCAGCGTAGAGGCGGGAGGCGCCAAAAACATTCAGTACTTC,TRBJ2-4,TRBD2,TRBV9,many
CASSGGREISPLHF,TGTGCCAGCAGCGGGGGGAGGGAGATTTCACCCCTCCACTTT,TRBJ1-6,.,TRBV6-5,.
CASTRASLSYNEQFF,TGTGCCAGCACCCGAGCTAGCCTCTCCTACAATGAGCAGTTCTTC,TRBJ2-1,.,TRBV6-1,.
CASTKYSTDTQYF,TGTGCCAGCACCAAGTACAGCACAGATACGCAGTATTTT,TRBJ2-3,.,TRBV28,few
CASSGTGTPAEEQYF,TGTGCCAGCAGTGGCACCGGTACACCGGCTGAGGAGCAGTACTTC,TRBJ2-4,.,TRBV25-1,.
CASSQPTSGKNIQYF,TGCGCCAGCAGCCAACCCACTAGCGGAAAAAACATTCAGTACTTC,TRBJ2-4,TRBD2,TRBV4-1,.
CASSFMGRLTQYF,TGTGCCAGCAGCTTCATGGGACGCCTCACGCAGTATTTT,TRBJ2-3,.,TRBV3-1,few
CASSFTGGRQPQHF,TGTGCCAGCAGTTTTACGGGGGGCCGTCAGCCCCAGCATTTT,TRBJ1-5,.,TRBV12-3/TRBV12-4,.
CAGLGGITDTQYF,TGTGCGGGTCTCGGGGGGATCACAGATACGCAGTATTTT,TRBJ2-3,TRBD2,TRBV2,.
CASRLQDTSGNTIYF,TGTGCCAGCAGGCTGCAGGATACCTCTGGAAACACCATATATTTT,TRBJ1-3,.,TRBV12-3/TRBV12-4,.
CSARNRPTGANVLTF,TGCAGTGCTAGGAACAGACCTACTGGGGCCAACGTCCTGACTTTC,TRBJ2-6,.,TRBV20-1,few
CASSPRSFNYGYTF,TGTGCCAGCTCACCACGCAGTTTTAACTATGGCTACACCTTC,TRBJ1-2,.,TRBV18,.
CASSRYDRSEAFF,TGTGCCAGCAGCCGATACGACAGATCTGAAGCTTTCTTT,TRBJ1-1,.,TRBV5-6,.
CASSFFSGRNSPLHF,TGTGCCAGCAGTTTTTTCAGCGGTCGTAATTCACCCCTCCACTTT,TRBJ1-6,.,TRBV12-3/TRBV12-4,few
CASSPDLHSYEQYF,TGTGCCAGCAGTCCGGACTTACACTCCTACGAGCAGTACTTC,TRBJ2-7,.,TRBV27,few
CAISESGGRVDIQYF,TGTGCCATCAGTGAGTCCGGGGGCAGGGTGGACATTCAGTACTTC,TRBJ2-4,.,TRBV10-3,few
CSARGDSAYEQYF,TGCAGTGCTAGAGGGGACTCTGCCTACGAGCAGTACTTC,TRBJ2-7,.,TRBV20-1,.
CASSLIRASTDTQYF,TGCGCCAGCAGCCTTATCAGGGCTAGCACAGATACGCAGTATTTT,TRBJ2-3,.,TRBV4-1,.
CSVSDSDSYEQYF,TGCAGCGTTTCGGACAGTGACTCCTACGAGCAGTACTTC,TRBJ2-7,.,TRBV29-1,.
CASSQPQGWADTQYF,TGTGCCAGCAGCCAGCCGCAGGGTTGGGCAGATACGCAGTATTTT,TRBJ2-3,.,TRBV7-9,few
CAISESGDSHNEQFF,TGTGCCATCAGTGAGTCGGGAGACTCCCACAATGAGCAGTTCTTC,TRBJ2-1,.,TRBV10-3,once
CAREKGRETYEQYF,TGTGCCAGAGAGAAGGGCAGGGAAACCTACGAGCAGTACTTC,TRBJ2-7,.,TRBV19,.
CASSQDLSGGYTTGELFF,TGTGCCAGCAGCCAAGATCTAAGCGGGGGGTACACGACCGGGGAGCTGTTTTTT,TRBJ2-2,TRBD2,TRBV4-2,.
CASSQVGLTGTDTQYF,TGCGCCAGCAGCCAAGTAGGGCTAACGGGCACAGATACGCAGTATTTT,TRBJ2-3,.,TRBV4-1,.